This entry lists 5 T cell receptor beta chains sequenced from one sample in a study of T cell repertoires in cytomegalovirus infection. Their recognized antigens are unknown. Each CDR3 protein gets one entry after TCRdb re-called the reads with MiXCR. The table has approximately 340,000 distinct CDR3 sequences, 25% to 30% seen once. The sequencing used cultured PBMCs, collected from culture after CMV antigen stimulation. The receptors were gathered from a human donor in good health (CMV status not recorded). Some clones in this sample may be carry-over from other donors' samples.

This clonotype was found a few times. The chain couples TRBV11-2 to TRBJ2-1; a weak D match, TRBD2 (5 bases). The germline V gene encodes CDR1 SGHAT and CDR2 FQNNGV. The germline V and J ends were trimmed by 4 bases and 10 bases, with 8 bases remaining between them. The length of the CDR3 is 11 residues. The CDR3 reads CASSYQREQFF. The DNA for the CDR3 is TGTGCCAGCAGCTACCAGCGGGAGCAGTTCTTC. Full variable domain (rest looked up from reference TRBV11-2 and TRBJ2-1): EAGVAQSPRYKIIEKRQSVAFWCNPISGHATLYWYQQILGQGPKLLIQFQNNGVVDDSQLPKDRFSAERLKGVDSTLKIQPAKLEDSAVYLCASSYQREQFFGPGTRLTVL.

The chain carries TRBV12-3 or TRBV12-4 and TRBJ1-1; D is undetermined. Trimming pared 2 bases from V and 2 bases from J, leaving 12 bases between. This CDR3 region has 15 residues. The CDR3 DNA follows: TGTGCCAGCAGTTTACAATTGGGTCACAACACTGAAGCTTTCTTT. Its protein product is CASSLQLGHNTEAFF.

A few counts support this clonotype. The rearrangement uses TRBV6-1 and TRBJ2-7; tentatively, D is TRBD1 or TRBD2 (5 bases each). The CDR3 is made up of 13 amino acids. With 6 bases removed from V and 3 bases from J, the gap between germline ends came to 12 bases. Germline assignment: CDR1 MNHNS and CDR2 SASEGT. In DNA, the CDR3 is TGTGCCAGCAGGGGACCAGTGGGCTACGAGCAGTACTTC. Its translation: CASRGPVGYEQYF.

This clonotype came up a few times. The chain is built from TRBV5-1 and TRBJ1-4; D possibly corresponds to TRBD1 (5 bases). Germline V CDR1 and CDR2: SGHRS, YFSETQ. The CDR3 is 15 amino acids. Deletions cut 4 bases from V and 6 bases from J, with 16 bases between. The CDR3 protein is CASSPAGREDEKLFF. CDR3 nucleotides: TGCGCCAGCAGCCCCGCTGGCAGGGAGGATGAAAAACTGTTTTTT. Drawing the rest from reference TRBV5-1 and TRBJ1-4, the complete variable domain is KAGVTQTPRYLIKTRGQQVTLSCSPISGHRSVSWYQQTPGQGLQFLFEYFSETQRNKGNFPGRFSGRQFSNSRSEMNVSTLELGDSALYLCASSPAGREDEKLFFGSGTQLSVL.

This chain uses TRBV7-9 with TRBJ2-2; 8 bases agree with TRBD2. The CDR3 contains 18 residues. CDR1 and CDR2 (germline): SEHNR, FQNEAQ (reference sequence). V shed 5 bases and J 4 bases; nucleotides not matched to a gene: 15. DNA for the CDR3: TGTGCCAGCAGCCCCCAAGGTGCGGGGGGTATGGCCACCGGGGAGCTGTTTTTT. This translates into CASSPQGAGGMATGELFF.